The count of the clone carrying this TCR beta chain is one. Germline V CDR1 and CDR2: MGHDK, SYGVNS. The CDR3 loop spans 15 amino acids. Trimming shortened V by 5 bases and J by 1 base, and 14 bases separated the two germline ends. In the study's own analysis: Amplifying reference gene primers gave estimates of nucleated cell counts. Method: immunoSEQ multiplex PCR; TCRdb's copy keeps in-frame clones and lacks some. Clonal size and the V and J genes are those of that table, whereas D and trimming came from the DNA. The table includes approximately 110,000 clones, approximately 84% detected once. This sample is part of a study of blood T cell repertoires in COVID-19. Study information: Acute and convalescent COVID-19 specimens originated in the United States, Italy and Spain. T cells, B-cell-depleted T cells, or PBMCs provided the cDNA or gDNA that served as material.

The V and J genes are TRBV25-1 and TRBJ1-2, with D possibly being TRBD1 (6 bases). This sequence originates from a woman aged 40 to 50 with acute or convalescent COVID-19. The sample taken for sequencing was peripheral blood. CDR3: CASSTGTRNNYGYTF. The DNA for the CDR3 is TGTGCCAGCAGTACCGGGACACGCAATAACTATGGCTACACCTTC.